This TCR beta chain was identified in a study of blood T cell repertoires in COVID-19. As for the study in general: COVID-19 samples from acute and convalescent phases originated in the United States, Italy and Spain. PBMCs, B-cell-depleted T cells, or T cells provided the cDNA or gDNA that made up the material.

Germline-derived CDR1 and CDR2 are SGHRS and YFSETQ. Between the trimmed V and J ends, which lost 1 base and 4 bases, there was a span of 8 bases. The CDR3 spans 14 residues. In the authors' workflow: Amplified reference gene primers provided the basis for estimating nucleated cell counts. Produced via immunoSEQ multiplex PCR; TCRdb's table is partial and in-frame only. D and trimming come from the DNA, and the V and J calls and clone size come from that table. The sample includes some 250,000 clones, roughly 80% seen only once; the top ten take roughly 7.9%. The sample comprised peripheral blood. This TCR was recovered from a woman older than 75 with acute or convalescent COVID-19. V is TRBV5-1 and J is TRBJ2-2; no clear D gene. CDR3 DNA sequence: TGCGCCAGCAGCTTGCGCGACTCCACCGGGGAGCTGTTTTTT. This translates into CASSLRDSTGELFF.